These 8 T cell receptor beta chains were sequenced from one sample in a study of blood T cell repertoires in COVID-19. Sequencing was performed with immunoSEQ multiplex PCR; in TCRdb, only in-frame clones are kept and a portion is missing. The sample yields 100,000 to 150,000 clones, around 86% seen once. The sample consisted of peripheral blood. Receptors originate from a human donor in a cohort sampled during active COVID-19.

This chain connects TRBV15 to TRBJ2-1, with a possible D match to TRBD1 (6 bases). Per the germline V gene, CDR1 is LNHNV and CDR2 is YYDKDF (reference sequence). The V gene lost 3 bases and the J gene lost 1 base, with 19 bases spanning the gap. CDR3 length equals 18 residues. CDR3 protein: CATSSPWEQGESYNEQFF. Written as DNA, the CDR3 is TGTGCCACCAGCAGCCCTTGGGAACAGGGCGAATCCTACAATGAGCAGTTCTTC.

The chain has TRBV27 and TRBJ2-7, with D hard to call. The CDR3 length is 16 residues. Germline lookup yields CDR1 MNHEY and CDR2 SMNVEV (reference sequence). V was clipped by 2 bases and J by 3 bases, with 17 bases between them. The CDR3 loop reads CASSLGAISYNYEQYF. Here the CDR3 DNA reads TGTGCCAGCAGTTTAGGAGCCATATCCTACAACTACGAGCAGTACTTC.

The DNA for the CDR3 is TGTGCCAGTAGCAACAAAAACATTCAGTACTTC. Translation gives CASSNKNIQYF. V is TRBV19 and J is TRBJ2-4; D is uncertain. Trimming shortened V by 6 bases and J by 3 bases, and 3 bases separated the two germline ends. In germline, CDR1 is LNHDA, CDR2 SQIVND (reference sequence). CDR3 length: 11 residues.

V and J are TRBV5-4 and TRBJ2-2; TRBD2 agrees at 14 bases. The germline V gene has CDR1 SGHNT and CDR2 YYREEE (reference sequence). The junction had 7 bases not matched to a gene; V was cut back by 3 bases and J by 6 bases. The CDR3 extends over 17 amino acids. The CDR3 spells CASSSSGLAGASGELFF. For the CDR3, the DNA is TGTGCCAGCAGCTCTTCGGGACTAGCGGGAGCCTCCGGGGAGCTGTTTTTT.

This chain uses TRBV7-6 with TRBJ2-3; 8 bases fit TRBD1. The CDR3 is made up of 17 amino acids. CDR1 and CDR2 (germline): SGHVS, FNYEAQ. V lost 1 base and J lost 1; bases outside the gene matches: 7. CDR3 DNA sequence: TGTGCCAGCAGCTTAGTTGGGGTGGGACAGGGCACAGATACGCAGTATTTT. Protein: CASSLVGVGQGTDTQYF.

This clone was seen only once. The chain combines TRBV2 with TRBJ1-1, with 9 nucleotides matching TRBD1. J was trimmed by 4 bases and V by 7 bases; bases with no gene match: 7. This CDR3 is built from 14 residues. Germline-derived CDR1 and CDR2 are SNHLY and FYNNEI. The CDR3: CASTRDREGTEAFF. DNA of the CDR3: TGTGCCAGCACTAGGGACAGGGAGGGCACTGAAGCTTTCTTT.

This chain uses TRBV28 with TRBJ1-6; D might be TRBD1 (5 bases). The CDR3 is made up of 13 amino acids. Germline assignment: CDR1 MDHEN and CDR2 SYDVKM. The germline V and J ends were trimmed by 6 bases and 8 bases, with 11 bases remaining between them. CDR3 sequence reads: CASSPDRYSPLHF. The CDR3 nucleotides are TGTGCCAGCAGCCCCGACAGATATTCACCCCTCCACTTT.

The chain uses TRBV10-1 and TRBJ1-3; 9 bases are a match to TRBD1. Per germline, CDR1 WNHNN and CDR2 SYGVQD (reference sequence). Losses at the gene ends were 7 bases for V and 4 bases for J; bases not matched to a gene: 8. CDR3 length equals 15 residues. This CDR3 is CASTVGTGSGNTIYF. The CDR3 DNA is TGCGCCAGCACGGTCGGGACAGGGAGCGGAAACACCATATATTTT.